This note documents a single T cell receptor (beta chain) sequence. The target antigen is unknown. TCRdb keeps only in-frame clones here, not all; method: immunoSEQ multiplex PCR. This table has approximately 420,000 clones, more than 85% appearing once. These data come from a study of Ad26.COV2.S vaccination and SARS-CoV-2 variants. Overall study context: Once or twice, 56 days apart, Ad26.COV2.S was delivered intramuscularly.

Points from the study as a whole: Non-spike TCR breadth did not differ much between vaccine and placebo recipients.

Treatment meaning: about 20 received Ad26.COV2.S at low or high dose, single or two shots; several received placebo; per-sample allocation not given. Vaccine and placebo recipients were sampled on day 63 after the first injection. The sequencing used peripheral blood, collected in a trial of Ad26.COV2.S vaccine versus placebo. This sequence was found in a person aged 18-65 years who received the Ad26.COV2.S COVID-19 vaccine or a placebo.

CDR3: CASSFLGRQETQYF. As DNA, the CDR3 is TGTGCCAGCAGCTTCCTAGGGCGACAAGAGACCCAGTACTTC. This chain joins TRBV5-4 and TRBJ2-5, with D unclear. V gave up 2 bases and J gave up 2 bases, with 10 bases separating them. Germline V CDR1 and CDR2: SGHNT, YYREEE (reference sequence). CDR3 length: 14 residues.